One and the same sample provided the 18 T cell receptor beta chains below, sequenced in a study of T cell responses to AZD1222 COVID-19 vaccine. Sequenced by immunoSEQ multiplex PCR; TCRdb stores in-frame clones only, minus some. The sample holds around 130,000 clones, more than 70% seen once. The material was peripheral blood, obtained on day 0 of AZD1222 vaccination. These receptors all come from an adult in good health.

The J gene is TRBJ2-3, the V gene TRBV28; 13 nucleotides align to TRBD2. The V gene end was trimmed by 4 bases and the J gene end by 2 bases; junction bases not matched to a gene: 6. The CDR3 has 17 amino acids. CDR1 and CDR2 (germline): MDHEN, SYDVKM. The CDR3 coding sequence is TGTGCCAGCAGTTCGAGACTAGCGGGAGGAACCACAGATACGCAGTATTTT. This translates into CASSSRLAGGTTDTQYF.

The chain uses TRBV5-5 and TRBJ1-1; D perhaps matches TRBD1 (6 bases). The CDR3 totals 15 residues. CDR1 SGHKS and CDR2 YYEKEE come from the germline V gene (reference sequence). Trimming removed 1 base at V and 5 bases at J, with 15 bases between. The DNA of the CDR3 is TGTGCCAGCAGCTTGCGGGCAGGGGTAGGGACTGAAGCTTTCTTT. It yields the protein CASSLRAGVGTEAFF.

V usage is TRBV10-3 and J usage is TRBJ1-1, with TRBD1 as a possible D gene (5 bases). Trimming cost V 10 bases and J 7 bases, with 16 bases left between them. CDR1 and CDR2 (germline): ENHRY, SYGVKD. The CDR3 is made up of 12 amino acids. The chain's CDR3 is CATHPRDGEAFF. The CDR3 DNA follows: TGTGCCACCCACCCTCGGGACGGTGAAGCTTTCTTT.

The rearrangement joins TRBV12-3 or TRBV12-4 to TRBJ1-2; no clear D gene. The CDR3 loop spans 13 amino acids. The germline V and J ends were trimmed by 6 bases and 7 bases, with 15 bases remaining between them. The CDR3 region is CASSLSRTGGYTF. CDR3 DNA: TGTGCCAGCAGCCTGTCCCGTACGGGTGGCTACACCTTC.

The chain is built from TRBV19 and TRBJ1-4; TRBD1 matches at 9 bases. Germline CDR1 and CDR2: LNHDA and SQIVND (reference sequence). The CDR3 contains 14 residues. V was pared by 6 bases and J by 8 bases, with 7 bases of the junction left unmatched. CDR3 DNA sequence: TGTGCCAGTAGGGGACAGGGTCGGTACGAAAAACTGTTTTTT. Translated: CASRGQGRYEKLFF. Together with reference TRBV19 and TRBJ1-4, the CDR3 gives the full variable domain: DGGITQSPKYLFRKEGQNVTLSCEQNLNHDAMYWYRQDPGQGLRLIYYSQIVNDFQKGDIAEGYSVSREKKESFPLTVTSAQKNPTAFYLCASRGQGRYEKLFFGSGTQLSVL.

The chain combines TRBV11-2 with TRBJ1-1, with a tentative D call TRBD1 (5 bases). This CDR3 is 14 amino acids long. Per the germline V gene, CDR1 is SGHAT and CDR2 is FQNNGV. Trimming left V 3 bases short and J 4 bases short, with 12 bases between. CDR3 sequence reads: CASSFEGHRTEAFF. CDR3 coding DNA: TGTGCCAGCAGCTTCGAGGGGCATCGCACTGAAGCTTTCTTT.

The rearrangement joins TRBV10-3 to TRBJ1-5; 9 bases fit TRBD1. The CDR3 spans 14 residues. After removal of 8 bases from V and 6 bases from J, the junction contained 8 bases not matched to a gene. Germline CDR1 and CDR2: ENHRY and SYGVKD. As DNA, the CDR3 is TGTGCCATCGGCCCAACAGGGGGCGGTCAGCCCCAGCATTTT. Encoded protein: CAIGPTGGGQPQHF.

The rearrangement uses TRBV19 and TRBJ1-2, with 8 nucleotides matching TRBD1. Germline CDR1 is LNHDA and CDR2 is SQIVND (reference sequence). Trimming cost V 6 bases and J 3 bases; bases outside gene matches: 12. This CDR3 is 16 amino acids long. In DNA, the CDR3 is TGTGCCAGTAGAGACACGGACTCAGGGGGCCACTATGGCTACACCTTC. It yields the protein CASRDTDSGGHYGYTF.

The rearrangement links TRBV28 to TRBJ1-4; D is ambiguous. Germline CDR1 and CDR2: MDHEN and SYDVKM. The CDR3 has 13 amino acids. Trimming shortened V by 5 bases and J by 12 bases, and 16 bases separated the two germline ends. The CDR3 is CASSPYGSVELFF. In nucleotides, the CDR3 is TGTGCCAGCAGTCCCTACGGCAGTGTGGAACTGTTTTTT.

This chain links TRBV28 with TRBJ2-7; TRBD2 aligns across 12 bases. CDR1 is MDHEN, CDR2 SYDVKM, per germline. The junction had 3 bases not matched to a gene; V was cut back by 6 bases and J by 0 bases. This CDR3 has 15 residues. This CDR3 is CASRPSGGGSYEQYF. DNA for the CDR3: TGTGCCAGCAGACCTAGCGGGGGGGGCTCCTACGAGCAGTACTTC.

The chain recombines TRBV5-4 with TRBJ1-1; D not resolved. V lost 2 bases to trimming and J lost 5 bases, with 16 bases between them. Germline V gene lookup returns CDR1 SGHNT and CDR2 YYREEE (reference sequence). The CDR3 covers 15 residues. CDR3 amino acids: CASSLVGVARTEAFF. CDR3 coding DNA: TGTGCCAGCAGCTTAGTTGGAGTGGCTAGAACTGAAGCTTTCTTT.

This chain links TRBV27 with TRBJ2-1; a weak D match, TRBD2 (6 bases). The germline V and J ends were trimmed by 5 bases and 7 bases, with 18 bases remaining between them. This CDR3 is 15 amino acids long. Germline CDR1 and CDR2: MNHEY and SMNVEV (reference sequence). The CDR3 DNA reads TGTGCCAGCAGTCCCGGGACTCCAAGGGGAAATGAGCAGTTCTTC. This encodes CASSPGTPRGNEQFF.

The chain links TRBV28 to TRBJ2-7; D call uncertain. Germline V gene data show CDR1 as MDHEN and CDR2 as SYDVKM. V was cut by 3 bases and J by 2 bases, with 17 bases left in between. The CDR3 consists of 16 residues. CDR3 in amino acids: CASSFRATRQTYEQYF. The CDR3 DNA is TGTGCCAGCAGTTTTCGGGCAACACGGCAAACCTACGAGCAGTACTTC.

This chain links TRBV20-1 with TRBJ1-2; a weak D match, TRBD1 (5 bases). Germline V lookup: CDR1 DFQATT, CDR2 SNEGSKA (reference sequence). V gave up 3 bases and J gave up 2 bases, with 13 bases separating them. This CDR3 is built from 14 residues. CDR3 DNA sequence: TGCAGTGCTAGTTCTGGGACGGGGAACTATGGCTACACCTTC. This encodes CSASSGTGNYGYTF.

The J gene is TRBJ1-6, the V gene TRBV4-3; unclear D gene. Germline V gives CDR1 LGHNA, CDR2 YSLEER. The CDR3 runs to 15 residues. Trimming cost V 1 base and J 7 bases, with 11 bases left between them. CDR3 protein: CASSQALSGNSPLHF. The CDR3 nucleotides read TGCGCCAGCAGCCAAGCTTTGAGTGGAAATTCACCCCTCCACTTT.

This CDR3 reads CASTSGANVLTF. CDR3 nucleotide sequence: TGTGCCAGCACCTCTGGGGCCAACGTCCTGACTTTC. The chain links TRBV27 to TRBJ2-6, with D hard to call. This CDR3 is built from 12 residues. V was trimmed by 7 bases and J by 0 bases, leaving 1 base between them. Germline assignment: CDR1 MNHEY and CDR2 SMNVEV (reference sequence). The whole variable domain, remainder taken from reference TRBV27 and TRBJ2-6, is EAQVTQNPRYLITVTGKKLTVTCSQNMNHEYMSWYRQDPGLGLRQIYYSMNVEVTDKGDVPEGYKVSRKEKRNFPLILESPSPNQTSLYFCASTSGANVLTFGAGSRLTVL.

The V and J genes are TRBV5-1 and TRBJ1-4, with unresolved D. Trimming took 3 bases from V and 2 from J, leaving 14 bases between them. CDR1 and CDR2 from the germline V gene are SGHRS and YFSETQ. The CDR3 runs 16 residues. As DNA, the CDR3 is TGCGCCAGCAGCTACGGGCTGGGATCGACTAATGAAAAACTGTTTTTT. This encodes CASSYGLGSTNEKLFF.

This rearrangement joins TRBV11-2 to TRBJ2-3; D not certain. V lost 6 bases and J 3 bases, leaving 13 bases between the germline ends. This CDR3 has 14 amino acids. Germline CDR1 is SGHAT and CDR2 is FQNNGV. CDR3 nucleotides: TGTGCCAGCAGGCCTCCCCAGGAGACAGATACGCAGTATTTT. Translating it yields CASRPPQETDTQYF.